Below are 27 T cell receptor beta chains sequenced from a single sample in a study of CD8+ T cells in alopecia areata. Treatment here: oral pan-JAK inhibitor, 5-10 mg twice daily. Following extraction, RNA underwent reverse transcription to cDNA, which served as the sequencing template. Sequencing used immunoSEQ multiplex PCR; TCRdb keeps in-frame clones, though not all of them. Here the sample spans approximately 200,000 clones, 55% to 75% being singletons. The input for sequencing was CD4+ T cells sorted from blood, taken at week 24, from a patient treated with tofacitinib. These TCRs come from a human donor with alopecia areata.

In its sample, this clone ranks as large. The genes are TRBV9 and TRBJ2-1; 13 nucleotides line up with TRBD2. J was trimmed by 0 bases and V by 0 bases; bases with no gene match: 6. CDR3 length equals 19 residues. The germline V gene encodes CDR1 SGDLS and CDR2 YYNGEE. CDR3 protein: CASSVGGLAGPNSYNEQFF. The CDR3 DNA reads TGTGCCAGCAGCGTAGGGGGACTAGCGGGACCAAACTCCTACAATGAGCAGTTCTTC.

This rearrangement joins TRBV27 to TRBJ1-5, with D hard to call. This CDR3 has 13 residues. Germline V lookup: CDR1 MNHEY, CDR2 SMNVEV (reference sequence). V was trimmed by 3 bases and J by 4 bases, leaving 7 bases between them. CDR3 sequence (DNA): TGTGCCAGCAGTTTGGGGAAAAATCAGCCCCAGCATTTT. Its translation: CASSLGKNQPQHF.

V usage is TRBV30 and J usage is TRBJ2-4, with 9 bases aligning to TRBD2. This CDR3 has 13 amino acids. V dropped 4 bases and J dropped 8; count of bases not matched to a gene: 6. Germline CDR1 is GTSNPN and CDR2 is SVGIG (reference sequence). The CDR3: CAWNNVAGDIQYF. The DNA of the CDR3 is TGTGCCTGGAATAACGTAGCGGGAGACATTCAGTACTTC.

The V and J genes are TRBV7-2 and TRBJ2-5; D unclear. The CDR3 covers 14 residues. Germline CDR1 reads SGHTA; CDR2 reads FQGNSA. V lost 6 bases to trimming and J lost 2 bases, with 13 bases between them. CDR3 residues: CASRANPSQETQYF. The DNA for the CDR3 is TGTGCCAGCAGAGCCAACCCGTCGCAAGAGACCCAGTACTTC.

This clone was seen only a few times. The gene calls are TRBV29-1 and TRBJ2-5; D may be TRBD1 or TRBD2 (5 bases each). This CDR3 has 11 residues. V lost 5 bases and J 5 bases, leaving 9 bases between the germline ends. CDR1 is SQVTM and CDR2 is ANQGSEA in the germline V gene. The CDR3 DNA reads TGCAGCGTTAGCAGGGACGAGACCCAGTACTTC. Encoded protein: CSVSRDETQYF.

This chain joins TRBV7-2 and TRBJ2-5; D is possibly TRBD1 or TRBD2 (6 bases each). Germline-derived CDR1 and CDR2 are SGHTA and FQGNSA. There are 15 residues in the CDR3. The V end was cut by 7 bases, the J end by 1 base, with 16 bases between. In nucleotides, the CDR3 is TGTGCCAGCACCTTGGGGGGCAGATCCCAAGAGACCCAGTACTTC. Its translation is CASTLGGRSQETQYF.

This clone was recorded a few times. V usage is TRBV18 and J usage is TRBJ1-1, with 8 bases identical to TRBD1. The CDR3 is 16 amino acids. Germline CDR1 is KGHSH and CDR2 is LQKENI. J gave up 1 base and V 3 bases, and 7 bases lay outside the gene matches. The CDR3 sequence: CASSPKVGQGNTEAFF. The DNA for the CDR3 is TGTGCCAGCTCACCGAAGGTCGGACAGGGGAACACTGAAGCTTTCTTT.

The gene calls are TRBV5-1 and TRBJ2-5; perhaps TRBD2 as D (6 bases). This CDR3 region has 12 residues. V lost 5 bases to trimming and J lost 5 bases, with 10 bases between them. Looked up from germline, CDR1 is SGHRS and CDR2 is YFSETQ. In DNA, the CDR3 is TGCGCCAGCAGTCAGAGCGGGGAGACCCAGTACTTC. This gives the protein CASSQSGETQYF.

This clone was seen many times. The chain combines TRBV28 with TRBJ2-4, with 9 bases identical to TRBD2. Germline V gene data show CDR1 as MDHEN and CDR2 as SYDVKM. Trimming cost V 7 bases and J 8 bases; bases outside gene matches: 9. This CDR3 is 14 amino acids long. CDR3 amino acids: CASIQQGGGDIQYF. CDR3 coding DNA: TGTGCCAGCATCCAACAGGGCGGGGGGGACATTCAGTACTTC.

The CDR3 sequence: CASSLSSLNTEAFF. The CDR3 DNA is TGTGCCAGCAGCCTAAGTAGCTTGAACACTGAAGCTTTCTTT. The chain joins TRBV9 to TRBJ1-1; no clear D. Trimming left V 4 bases short and J 0 bases short, with 10 bases between. The CDR3 has 14 residues. Germline V gene data show CDR1 as SGDLS and CDR2 as YYNGEE.

The V and J genes are TRBV19 and TRBJ2-2; TRBD1 might be the D (6 bases). Germline V gives CDR1 LNHDA, CDR2 SQIVND (reference sequence). Trimming left V 3 bases short and J 6 bases short, with 20 bases between. The CDR3 spans 17 residues. CDR3: CASSISLNRVEAGELFF. The CDR3 coding sequence is TGTGCCAGTAGTATTTCTTTAAACAGGGTAGAAGCCGGGGAGCTGTTTTTT.

The chain couples TRBV27 to TRBJ1-5; 8 nucleotides match TRBD1. The J segment lost 4 bases and the V segment lost 6 bases, leaving 5 bases of the junction unmatched. This CDR3 is built from 14 residues. Germline CDR1 is MNHEY and CDR2 is SMNVEV (reference sequence). The chain's CDR3 is CASSETGANQPQHF. The CDR3 DNA follows: TGTGCCAGCAGCGAGACAGGGGCTAATCAGCCCCAGCATTTT.

The chain combines TRBV4-3 with TRBJ2-7; 7 bases agree with TRBD1. CDR1 is LGHNA and CDR2 is YSLEER in the germline V gene. Losses at the gene ends were 1 base for V and 3 bases for J; bases not matched to a gene: 6. The CDR3 runs to 15 residues. The CDR3 is CASSQVPRQGYEQYF. DNA of the CDR3: TGCGCCAGCAGCCAAGTCCCGAGACAGGGCTACGAGCAGTACTTC.

This chain uses TRBV30 with TRBJ1-1; 7 bases fit TRBD1. In germline, CDR1 is GTSNPN, CDR2 SVGIG (reference sequence). Trimming cost V 1 base and J 9 bases; bases outside gene matches: 8. CDR3 length: 13 amino acids. The CDR3 region has the DNA TGTGCCTGGAGTGGGTGGCTGACAGGGCAAGCTTTCTTT. Amino acids: CAWSGWLTGQAFF.

In this sample, this clone turned up a few times. V and J are TRBV29-1 and TRBJ1-5, with no clear D. The CDR3 covers 13 residues. In germline, CDR1 is SQVTM, CDR2 ANQGSEA. Trimming took 4 bases from V and 7 from J, leaving 14 bases between them. CDR3 residues: CSVAVSVLQPQHF. The CDR3 DNA is TGCAGCGTTGCTGTCAGCGTTTTGCAGCCCCAGCATTTT.

This chain links TRBV4-2 with TRBJ2-3; tentative D call: TRBD2 (6 bases). Germline assignment: CDR1 LGHNA and CDR2 YNFKEQ. The CDR3 extends over 17 amino acids. V shed 0 bases and J shed 3 bases, with 16 bases lying between them. Here the CDR3 DNA reads TGTGCCAGCAGCCAAGACGGTCGCGGGGTGGTGACAGATACGCAGTATTTT. This codes for CASSQDGRGVVTDTQYF.

The chain has TRBV6-1 and TRBJ2-3; no clear D. Trimming took off 2 bases at V and 5 bases at J, with 11 bases between the two ends. The CDR3 extends over 14 amino acids. Germline V lookup: CDR1 MNHNS, CDR2 SASEGT. The DNA of the CDR3 is TGTGCCAGCAGTGAATATTCCGTTAGAGATACGCAGTATTTT. It yields the protein CASSEYSVRDTQYF.

The chain uses TRBV9 and TRBJ1-6; D remains ambiguous. Trimming left V 5 bases short and J 10 bases short, with 16 bases between. Per germline, CDR1 SGDLS and CDR2 YYNGEE. CDR3 length: 14 residues. CDR3 DNA: TGTGCCAGCAGTACGGGCAACACCAGGTCACCCCTCCACTTT. It codes for CASSTGNTRSPLHF.

This chain uses TRBV18 with TRBJ2-5; D perhaps matches TRBD2 (6 bases). V dropped 2 bases and J dropped 5 bases, with 12 bases sitting between them. The CDR3 is 14 amino acids. Germline loops: CDR1 KGHSH, CDR2 LQKENI. The CDR3 sequence is CASSPVEGWETQYF. CDR3 coding DNA: TGTGCCAGCTCACCAGTGGAGGGCTGGGAGACCCAGTACTTC. The entire variable domain, with the rest obtained from reference TRBV18 and TRBJ2-5, is as follows: NAGVMQNPRHLVRRRGQEARLRCSPMKGHSHVYWYRQLPEEGLKFMVYLQKENIIDESGMPKERFSAEFPKEGPSILRIQQVVRGDSAAYFCASSPVEGWETQYFGPGTRLLVL.

V is TRBV7-3 and J is TRBJ2-1, with D hard to call. In germline, CDR1 is SGHTA, CDR2 FQGTGA. This CDR3 has 15 amino acids. V was pared by 0 bases and J by 5 bases, with 11 bases between. Here the CDR3 DNA reads TGTGCCAGCAGCTTAACTCGGGTCATCAACAATGAGCAGTTCTTC. As protein: CASSLTRVINNEQFF.

The chain carries TRBV28 and TRBJ1-6; D is ambiguous. The CDR3 runs 16 residues. Germline V gives CDR1 MDHEN, CDR2 SYDVKM. V was clipped by 3 bases and J by 7 bases, with 16 bases between them. The chain's CDR3 is CASSFPVGVENSPLHF. DNA of the CDR3: TGTGCCAGCAGTTTCCCAGTCGGGGTCGAAAATTCACCCCTCCACTTT. Variable domain in full (rest from reference TRBV28 and TRBJ1-6): DVKVTQSSRYLVKRTGEKVFLECVQDMDHENMFWYRQDPGLGLRLIYFSYDVKMKEKGDIPEGYSVSREKKERFSLILESASTNQTSMYLCASSFPVGVENSPLHFGNGTRLTVT.

The gene calls are TRBV29-1 and TRBJ2-1; D may correspond to TRBD1 or TRBD2 (5 bases each). Germline lookup yields CDR1 SQVTM and CDR2 ANQGSEA. The V end lost 0 bases, the J end lost 6 bases, and 12 bases lay between the germline ends. This CDR3 comprises 14 residues. CDR3 sequence: CSVEEVRDANEQFF. The CDR3 nucleotides are TGCAGCGTTGAAGAAGTCCGGGACGCCAATGAGCAGTTCTTC.

The chain couples TRBV27 to TRBJ1-2; D unclear. The CDR3 sequence is 13 residues long. Germline values: CDR1 MNHEY, CDR2 SMNVEV (reference sequence). Trimming removed 5 bases at V and 6 bases at J, with 13 bases between. CDR3 in amino acids: CASSPPGRDGYTF. CDR3 bases: TGTGCCAGCAGTCCCCCCGGGAGGGATGGCTACACCTTC.

The chain has TRBV27 and TRBJ2-7; tentatively, D is TRBD1 or TRBD2 (5 bases each). CDR3 length equals 15 residues. CDR1 and CDR2 from the germline V gene are MNHEY and SMNVEV (reference sequence). Trimming shortened V by 0 bases and J by 3 bases, and 12 bases separated the two germline ends. The CDR3, as DNA: TGTGCCAGCAGTTTATCGGCTGGGGCGGGCTACGAGCAGTACTTC. Amino acid sequence: CASSLSAGAGYEQYF.

V is TRBV6-4 and J is TRBJ1-2; 7 bases match TRBD1. The CDR3 loop spans 14 amino acids. Per germline, CDR1 MRHNA and CDR2 SNTAGT. The trim removed 6 bases at V and 2 bases at J, leaving 6 bases unmatched. The CDR3 region is CASRGDSRNYGYTF. DNA of the CDR3: TGTGCCAGCAGGGGGGACAGCAGGAACTATGGCTACACCTTC.

The count of this clone is one. The chain recombines TRBV6-6 with TRBJ1-2; D not certain. The CDR3 has 14 residues. Germline assignment: CDR1 MNHNY and CDR2 SVGAGI (reference sequence). The V and J ends lost 0 bases and 3 bases respectively, with 8 bases between them. The CDR3 spells CASSYSKSYYGYTF. The CDR3 nucleotides are TGTGCCAGCAGTTACTCGAAGAGCTACTATGGCTACACCTTC.

The chain carries TRBV7-3 and TRBJ2-3, with 8 bases fitting TRBD2. V shed 5 bases, J shed 4 bases, and the junction held 5 bases outside the gene matches. Germline V lookup: CDR1 SGHTA, CDR2 FQGTGA. This CDR3 contains 14 residues. The CDR3 spells CASSPPTSADTQYF. The CDR3 nucleotides read TGTGCCAGCAGCCCCCCGACTAGCGCAGATACGCAGTATTTT.